This is a list of T cell receptor beta chains from one sample in a study of Graves' ophthalmopathy and Graves' hyperthyroidism. TCRdb recomputed calls from the multiplex PCR reads with MiXCR, one row per CDR3 protein. This table holds approximately 640,000 distinct CDR3 sequences, just over 40% found once. The sequenced sample consisted of peripheral blood. These receptors were collected from an adult man with Graves' ophthalmopathy. Both conserved end residues are part of each CDR3.

CDR3: CASSLNPLADTDTQYF; V: TRBV7-2
CDR3: CASSLYSLHDEKLFF; V: TRBV12-3/TRBV12-4
CDR3: CAISDRGIYGYTF; V: TRBV10-3
CDR3: CASSYPGEGQPQHF; V: TRBV6-6
CDR3: CASKGDMNTEAFF; V: TRBV5-1
CDR3: CASSPWTEGSHGYTF; V: TRBV19
CDR3: CASSLSLGELFF; V: TRBV7-9
CDR3: CASSLDVSNQPQHF; V: TRBV7-2
CDR3: CASSPDRSPGELFF; V: TRBV7-9
CDR3: CASSRDTGEGGYTF; V: TRBV7-2
CDR3: CASSGYGTGGEKLFF; V: TRBV7-9
CDR3: CASSYSGFSPLHF; V: TRBV6-5
CDR3: CASSEGGHGELFF; V: TRBV2
CDR3: CAISNPAGVNTEAFF; V: TRBV10-3
CDR3: CASSRRQGIEAFF; V: TRBV6-5
CDR3: CASSPEAGRGREQYF; V: TRBV11-3
CDR3: CASSSLMTGHNGYTF; V: TRBV7-9
CDR3: CSTDSYGYTF; V: TRBV29-1
CDR3: CSVEDSNGLYF; V: TRBV29-1
CDR3: CASSLNPGTGHSPLHF; V: TRBV7-2
CDR3: CPHPQSTGKSSGYTF; V: TRBV11-2
CDR3: CASGRGSDETQYF; V: TRBV7-6
CDR3: CASSQSYSEQYF; V: TRBV3-1
CDR3: CSVAWTGYETQYF; V: TRBV29-1
CDR3: CASSRDTVANYGYTF; V: TRBV2
CDR3: CASRDRLNTEAFF; V: TRBV25-1
CDR3: CSVVPGNNQPQHF; V: TRBV29-1
CDR3: CASRASTGNTDTQYF; V: TRBV25-1
CDR3: CASSILQGGYGYTF; V: TRBV19
CDR3: CATSDLKRVWDGANVLTF; V: TRBV24-1
CDR3: CSSPRATMNTEAFF; V: TRBV29-1
CDR3: CASSELGTGPNYGYTF; V: TRBV10-3
CDR3: CASSPPGLAHEQYF; V: TRBV18
CDR3: CASSQPGTGTEAFF; V: TRBV4-2
CDR3: CASSQPTRGTEAFF; V: TRBV4-1
CDR3: CATSRVLAGVSYEQYF; V: TRBV15
CDR3: CASSQDIWDTQYF; V: TRBV14
CDR3: CSVDSGGGAFF; V: TRBV29-1
CDR3: CAIRGSGLASETQYF; V: TRBV10-3
CDR3: CASSFPGQPQHF; V: TRBV7-2
CDR3: CASRITDRGRNTIYF; V: TRBV6-6
CDR3: CASSLGQFGSGYTF; V: TRBV5-1
CDR3: CASSQGLARTDTQYF; V: TRBV7-2
CDR3: CAWSGHPDSYEQYF; V: TRBV17
CDR3: CASSLVGNEAGF; V: TRBV7-9
CDR3: CASSAHRGSNTEAFF; V: TRBV6-1
CDR3: CASRRMADRGPPNYGDTF; V: TRBV19
CDR3: CASSVRGGWGSTEAFF; V: TRBV25-1
CDR3: CASSADISGANVLTF; V: TRBV5-1
CDR3: CSARASGKTTYEQYF; V: TRBV20-1
CDR3: CASSLLRGQETQHF; V: TRBV7-8
CDR3: CASSPLGQGETQYF; V: TRBV7-9
CDR3: CASSLFRDSAYEQYF; V: TRBV7-9
CDR3: CATSDPGTSGGASPGELLF; V: TRBV24-1
CDR3: CASSFSPGLNTEVFF; V: TRBV7-9
CDR3: CASSDGMNTEAFF; V: TRBV2
CDR3: CASSIGGQPYGYTF; V: TRBV19
CDR3: CSVELARGTGGTERTEAFF; V: TRBV29-1
CDR3: CASSYSPGAIDTQYF; V: TRBV10-3
CDR3: CASRQGAQETQYF; V: TRBV2